A single sample gave rise to the 14 T cell receptor beta chains below, sequenced in a study of radiotherapy plus CTLA-4 blockade in lung cancer. The protocol was immunoSEQ multiplex PCR, while the TCRdb copy is restricted to in-frame clones and leaves out a portion. The data show approximately 89,000 clones, with more than 60% seen just once and around 4% held by the top ten. The sequenced sample was peripheral blood, obtained from a patient treated with radiotherapy plus ipilimumab. Receptors were obtained from a human donor with non-small cell lung cancer who had a partial response to radiotherapy plus ipilimumab. Some clones in this sample may be carry-over from other donors' samples.

This chain uses TRBV10-2 with TRBJ1-2; D gene ambiguous. Trimming stripped 2 bases from V and 7 bases from J, with 11 bases between. CDR3 length: 13 residues. CDR1 and CDR2 from the germline V gene are WSHSY and SAAADI. The CDR3 region is CASSEAGSSGYTF. The CDR3 DNA is TGCGCCAGCAGTGAGGCAGGTAGTAGTGGCTACACCTTC.

The chain joins TRBV27 to TRBJ1-1, with D hard to call. From germline, CDR1 is MNHEY and CDR2 SMNVEV (reference sequence). CDR3 size: 14 residues. The ends were cut back, 2 bases at V and 3 bases at J, with 10 bases in the middle. This chain's CDR3 is CASSLLSPDTEAFF. In nucleotides, the CDR3 is TGTGCCAGCAGTTTACTGAGCCCGGACACTGAAGCTTTCTTT.

The rearrangement links TRBV7-6 to TRBJ2-2; D remains ambiguous. The CDR3 contains 13 residues. Trimming removed 1 base at V and 7 bases at J, with 7 bases between. Germline V gene data show CDR1 as SGHVS and CDR2 as FNYEAQ. The DNA for the CDR3 is TGTGCCAGCAGCTTAGTACGCGTCGGGGAGCTGTTTTTT. Its translation: CASSLVRVGELFF.

This clone was observed once. The V and J genes are TRBV28 and TRBJ2-2, with 9 positions matching TRBD2. This CDR3 has 16 residues. Germline V gives CDR1 MDHEN, CDR2 SYDVKM. J gave up 4 bases and V 7 bases, and 10 bases lay outside the gene matches. Here the CDR3 reads CASKAGGAPSTGELFF. CDR3 DNA: TGTGCCAGCAAGGCGGGAGGGGCCCCTAGCACCGGGGAGCTGTTTTTT.

The chain joins TRBV5-4 to TRBJ2-1; 7 bases match TRBD2. Germline V gene data show CDR1 as SGHNT and CDR2 as YYREEE (reference sequence). The CDR3 is 15 amino acids. With 2 bases clipped from V and 8 bases from J, the junction kept 10 bases outside the gene matches. CDR3 residues: CASSFGGRRVDEQFF. In DNA, the CDR3 is TGTGCCAGCAGCTTTGGCGGGAGAAGGGTCGATGAGCAGTTCTTC.

This chain joins TRBV2 and TRBJ1-2; 10 nucleotides align to TRBD1. V shed 7 bases and J 6 bases; nucleotides not matched to a gene: 11. Per germline, CDR1 SNHLY and CDR2 FYNNEI. The CDR3 is 15 amino acids. The CDR3 coding sequence is TGTGCCAGCACCCTGAAGAGACAGGGGGCCCATGGCTACACCTTC. It encodes CASTLKRQGAHGYTF.

The V and J genes are TRBV6-6 and TRBJ2-7; 10 bases map to TRBD2. The CDR3 sequence is 15 residues long. Germline CDR1 and CDR2: MNHNY and SVGAGI (reference sequence). The J segment lost 3 bases and the V segment lost 8 bases, leaving 10 bases of the junction unmatched. The CDR3 nucleotides read TGTGCCAGCGGGTCCGGACTAGCGGAAGTCTACGAGCAGTACTTC. It is translated as CASGSGLAEVYEQYF.

The chain carries TRBV6-1 and TRBJ2-1; D might be TRBD1 (5 bases). CDR1 is MNHNS, CDR2 SASEGT, per germline. The V end lost 4 bases, the J end lost 4 bases, and 11 bases lay between the germline ends. The CDR3 loop spans 14 amino acids. CDR3 protein: CASSASDKYNEQFF. For the CDR3, the DNA is TGTGCCAGCAGTGCTTCGGACAAATACAATGAGCAGTTCTTC.

The gene calls are TRBV16 and TRBJ2-3, with TRBD1 matching over 7 bases. CDR3 size: 14 residues. CDR1 is KGHSY and CDR2 is FQNENV in the germline V gene. The V and J ends lost 4 bases and 4 bases, in that order; junction bases with no gene match: 5. CDR3 nucleotide sequence: TGTGCCAGCAGCCTCTCAGGGGGTCCAGATACGCAGTATTTT. Translating it yields CASSLSGGPDTQYF.

Written as DNA, the CDR3 is TGTGCCAGCAGTTGGGGACTAGCATTCGACAATGAGCAGTTCTTC. Translated: CASSWGLAFDNEQFF. The J gene is TRBJ2-1, the V gene TRBV11-2; the match to TRBD2 covers 9 bases. The germline V gene has CDR1 SGHAT and CDR2 FQNNGV. The ends lost 6 bases at V and 5 bases at J; junction bases unmatched: 8. This CDR3 comprises 15 residues. Full variable domain (outside the CDR3, taken from reference TRBV11-2 and TRBJ2-1): EAGVAQSPRYKIIEKRQSVAFWCNPISGHATLYWYQQILGQGPKLLIQFQNNGVVDDSQLPKDRFSAERLKGVDSTLKIQPAKLEDSAVYLCASSWGLAFDNEQFFGPGTRLTVL.

This chain connects TRBV4-3 to TRBJ2-7, with 8 nucleotides matching TRBD1. This CDR3 comprises 14 residues. V shed 4 bases, J shed 3 bases, and the junction held 5 bases outside the gene matches. Germline V gives CDR1 LGHNA, CDR2 YSLEER. Here the CDR3 reads CASSPGTGDYEQYF. The CDR3 DNA reads TGCGCCAGCAGCCCTGGGACAGGTGACTACGAGCAGTACTTC.

CDR3 DNA sequence: TGTGCCAGCAGGGGACAGGGGGTCGATACGCAGTATTTT. Its protein is CASRGQGVDTQYF. The chain carries TRBV28 and TRBJ2-3; 11 bases match TRBD1. V trimming: 6 bases; J trimming: 6 bases; junction bases outside the gene matches: 2. The CDR3 has 13 residues. Germline-derived CDR1 and CDR2 are MDHEN and SYDVKM.

The V and J genes are TRBV7-9 and TRBJ2-7; 9 nucleotides agree with TRBD1. From germline, CDR1 is SEHNR and CDR2 FQNEAQ (reference sequence). CDR3 size: 14 residues. The ends lost 3 bases at V and 7 bases at J; junction bases unmatched: 7. CDR3 coding DNA: TGTGCCAGCAGCTTCGGACAGGGGATTGTTGAGCAGTACTTC. It encodes CASSFGQGIVEQYF.

This chain joins TRBV4-2 and TRBJ1-2; 7 bases map to TRBD1. This CDR3 region has 15 residues. CDR1 and CDR2 from the germline V gene are LGHNA and YNFKEQ. The ends lost 1 base at V and 5 bases at J; junction bases unmatched: 7. As DNA, the CDR3 is TGTGCCAGCAGCCAAGCGGGACAGTCGCCTTATGGCTACACCTTC. This encodes CASSQAGQSPYGYTF.